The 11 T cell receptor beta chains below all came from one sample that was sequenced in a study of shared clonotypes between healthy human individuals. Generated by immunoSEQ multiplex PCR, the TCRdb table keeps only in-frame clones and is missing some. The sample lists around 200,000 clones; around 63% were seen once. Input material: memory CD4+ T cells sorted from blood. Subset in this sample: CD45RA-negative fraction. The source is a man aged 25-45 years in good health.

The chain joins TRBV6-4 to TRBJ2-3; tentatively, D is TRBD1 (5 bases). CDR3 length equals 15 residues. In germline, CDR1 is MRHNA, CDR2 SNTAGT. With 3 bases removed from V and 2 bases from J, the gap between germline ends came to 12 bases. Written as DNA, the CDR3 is TGTGCCAGCAGTGAGTCTGACAGACTCACAGATACGCAGTATTTT. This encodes CASSESDRLTDTQYF.

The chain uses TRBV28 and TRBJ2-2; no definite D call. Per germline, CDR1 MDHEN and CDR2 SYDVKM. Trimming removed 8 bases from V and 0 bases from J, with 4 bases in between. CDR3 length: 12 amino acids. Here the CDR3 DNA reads TGTGCCAGCGCTTCGAACACCGGGGAGCTGTTTTTT. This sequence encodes CASASNTGELFF.

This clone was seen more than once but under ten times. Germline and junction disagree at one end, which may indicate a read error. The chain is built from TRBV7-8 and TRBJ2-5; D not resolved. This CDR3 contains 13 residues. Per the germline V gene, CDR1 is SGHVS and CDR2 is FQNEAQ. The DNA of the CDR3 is TGTGCCAGCAGTTTAGTAATCCAAGAGACCCAGTACTTC. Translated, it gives CASSLVIQETQYF.

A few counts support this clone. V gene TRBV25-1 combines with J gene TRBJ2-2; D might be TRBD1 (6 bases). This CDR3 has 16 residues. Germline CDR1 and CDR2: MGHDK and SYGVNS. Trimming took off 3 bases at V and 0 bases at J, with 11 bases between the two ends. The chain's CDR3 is CASSEVQGANTGELFF. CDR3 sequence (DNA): TGTGCCAGCAGTGAGGTACAGGGAGCGAACACCGGGGAGCTGTTTTTT.

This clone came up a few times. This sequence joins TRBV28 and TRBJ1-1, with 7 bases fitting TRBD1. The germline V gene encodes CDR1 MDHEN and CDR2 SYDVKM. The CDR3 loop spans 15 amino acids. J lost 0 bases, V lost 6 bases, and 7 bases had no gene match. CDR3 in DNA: TGTGCCAGCAGAGGACAGGCGCTCATGAACACTGAAGCTTTCTTT. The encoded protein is CASRGQALMNTEAFF.

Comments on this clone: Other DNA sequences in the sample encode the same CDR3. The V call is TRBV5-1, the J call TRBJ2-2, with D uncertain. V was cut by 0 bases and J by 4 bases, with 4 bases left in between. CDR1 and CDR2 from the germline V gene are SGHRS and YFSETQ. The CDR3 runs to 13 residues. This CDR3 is CASSLGATGELFF. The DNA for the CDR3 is TGCGCCAGCAGCTTGGGGGCCACCGGGGAGCTGTTTTTT.

The CDR3 DNA is TGCGCCAGCAGCTCCAATCCCCGGACAGGGGAATTATCTGGAAACACCATATATTTT. Translated: CASSSNPRTGELSGNTIYF. V gene TRBV5-1 combines with J gene TRBJ1-3; 9 nucleotides align to TRBD1. Trimming cost V 3 bases and J 1 base; bases outside gene matches: 14. Germline V gene lookup returns CDR1 SGHRS and CDR2 YFSETQ. The CDR3 sequence is 19 residues long.

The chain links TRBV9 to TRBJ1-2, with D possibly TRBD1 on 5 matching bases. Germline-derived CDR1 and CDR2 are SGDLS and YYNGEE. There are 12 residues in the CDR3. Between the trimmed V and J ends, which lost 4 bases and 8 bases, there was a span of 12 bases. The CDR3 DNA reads TGTGCCAGCAGCTCCCGGGACTTGGGCTACACCTTC. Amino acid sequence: CASSSRDLGYTF.

The CDR3 is CASPRGSSTDTQYF. The CDR3 DNA is TGTGCCAGCCCCAGGGGGTCTAGCACAGATACGCAGTATTTT. V gene TRBV7-9 combines with J gene TRBJ2-3; 7 nucleotides agree with TRBD1. CDR3 length: 14 amino acids. Per the germline V gene, CDR1 is SEHNR and CDR2 is FQNEAQ (reference sequence). J gave up 0 bases and V 8 bases, and 5 bases lay outside the gene matches. Full variable domain (remainder filled in from reference TRBV7-9 and TRBJ2-3): DTGVSQNPRHKITKRGQNVTFRCDPISEHNRLYWYRQTLGQGPEFLTYFQNEAQLEKSRLLSDRFSAERPKGSFSTLEIQRTEQGDSAMYLCASPRGSSTDTQYFGPGTRLTVL.

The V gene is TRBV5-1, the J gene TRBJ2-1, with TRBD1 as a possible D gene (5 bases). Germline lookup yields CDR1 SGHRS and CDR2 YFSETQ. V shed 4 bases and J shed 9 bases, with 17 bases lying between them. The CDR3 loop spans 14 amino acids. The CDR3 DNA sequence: TGCGCCAGCAGCCTCGGACAAGAGGACGGTGAGCAGTTCTTC. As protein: CASSLGQEDGEQFF.

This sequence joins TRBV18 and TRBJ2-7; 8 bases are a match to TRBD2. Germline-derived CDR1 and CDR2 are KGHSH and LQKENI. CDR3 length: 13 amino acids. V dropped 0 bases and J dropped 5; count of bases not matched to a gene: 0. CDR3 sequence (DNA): TGTGCCAGCTCACCACCGCGGGGGGACGAGCAGTACTTC. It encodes CASSPPRGDEQYF.